What follows is one T cell receptor (beta chain) and its context. This clonotype is considered medium-sized (0.01 to 0.1%). The antigen this receptor binds is unknown. One base away there is no much larger clone; base qualities are not given. The data belong to a study of tumor-infiltrating lymphocytes in primary liver carcinoma (TCRdb year 2017). For the wider study: Of the five patients, three men and two women aged 30 to 69 years, four had hepatocellular carcinoma and one had combined HCC and intrahepatic cholangiocarcinoma. The five patients had tumors staged T1-T3 N0M0, with maximum diameters ranging from about 4.2 to 10 cm. Samples yielded roughly 3.65 to 7.5 million productive TCRbeta reads; read depth did not differ significantly between tissue types. The study combined TCRbeta repertoire sequencing, expression microarrays and whole-exome sequencing across five regions of each liver tumor, with adjacent normal tissue and blood. A total of 35 or so specimens from 5 patients went through TCRbeta repertoire sequencing, namely 25 tumor regions, 5 adjacent noncancerous liver tissues and 5 peripheral blood samples. Agilent mRNA microarray profiling was performed on the 20 to 25 tumor region samples to relate TCRbeta repertoire diversity to the local molecular phenotype. High reproducibility was observed for the technical replicate repertoires, with mean shared-clone rates approximately 0.92 and correlation coefficients above 0.98. General study outcomes and caveats: With just a handful of patients in the study, the authors point out that the findings should be validated in a larger study. Only the TCR beta chain was sequenced, which likely underestimates true repertoire diversity because unpaired alpha chains were not captured. Bulk unsorted samples precluded comparing CD4+ and CD8+ T cell repertoires. A significantly larger repertoire fraction was made up by the top 250 clones in tumors than in blood (p = 0.039). Just about 7.5-24% of top clones turned up in all five regions of a tumor, which suggests spatial heterogeneity among tumor-infiltrating T cells. Repertoire overlap was higher between tumor regions (mean about 36%) than tumor-adjacent (approximately 17%) or tumor-blood (about 14%) pairs, consistent with antigen-driven expansion.

TCRbeta-specific cDNA was reverse-transcribed from 500 ng total RNA using a constant-region primer and ProtoScript II reverse transcriptase. The TCRbeta libraries were prepared through three rounds of nested multiplex PCR following a slightly modified ARM-PCR procedure. Multiplex TRBV1-TRBV30 forward primers and a Cbeta reverse primer were used in the first two PCR rounds, each of which was run for around 9 cycles. A final 25-cycle PCR with Deep VentR polymerase added sample barcodes and Illumina adapters. Before sequencing, amplicons of 200-500 bp were purified from gel using a QIAquick gel extraction kit. The TCRbeta amplicons were sequenced with 250-bp paired-end reads on an Illumina HiSeq 2500. In the source study's methods: Quality trimming of reads was performed with Trimmomatic v0.33, and paired reads were merged with FLASH v1.2.11 so that full CDR3 sequences could be recovered. MiGEC v1.2.1b assigned V, D and J germline segments to the rearranged TCRbeta sequences. Clonotype statistics and Shannon-Wiener diversity indices were computed with VDJtools v1.0.0. To reduce sampling bias, subsequent analyses other than the diversity analysis used only the 250 most abundant clonotypes in each sample. TCRdb reprocessing: public reads trimmed at Q25 with fastp, clones called with MiXCR, in-frame beta chains kept. Identical CDR3 proteins give one entry, which carries the most common genes and DNA. TCRdb assigned the V and J calls; the authors' analysis was not used. This sample has around 100,000 distinct CDR3 sequences in its table, and about 62% of those were observed once. The ten largest account for less than 15% of the sample.

Total RNA and DNA were co-extracted from approximately 20-30 mg of bulk tissue with the AllPrep DNA/RNA mini kit, without cell sorting. Between late 2015 and March 2016, a few patients in China with histopathologically diagnosed primary liver carcinoma had surgical resection. Chronic HBV infection was present in the patients, and the patients were treatment-naive at sampling. Five spatially separated regions were sampled per tumor: superior, inferior, left-lateral and right-lateral poles, plus the tumor centre. More than 85% viable tumor cells were found by histology in every tumor sample. Fresh tumor and adjacent tissue pieces were bisected, with one half stored in RNAlater at -80 degrees C and the other half sent for histology. V is shortened by 5 bases, J by 7 bases, and the region joining them spans 8 bases. The CDR3 covers 12 residues, taking in both the cysteine and the phenylalanine. Only the CDR3 DNA is retained, 36 bases long and in frame from the first base. CDR1 and CDR2, looked up from the germline V gene, are SGHAT and FQNNGV.

Sequencing input: liver tumor tissue from sampling region 2. The cell subset or site label, read with the paper, signifies: tumor region T2, inferior pole. The V and J genes are TRBV11-2 and TRBJ2-2; tentative D gene TRBD2, with 5 bases matching. This TCR was sampled from a woman aged 60-75 years with primary liver carcinoma and hepatitis B virus infection. Here is the DNA: TGTGCCAGCAGCCCCGGGGTCGGGGAGCTGTTTTTT. This is translated as CASSPGVGELFF.